This T cell receptor beta chain was profiled in a study of cytomegalovirus exposure and HLA in healthy donors. The V and J ends lost 3 bases and 0 bases respectively, with 8 bases between them. The CDR3 has 14 residues. Germline CDR1 reads SGHRS; CDR2 reads YFSETQ. This clone has just a few counts. The antigen remains undetermined. This CDR3 is also generated by other DNA sequences in the sample. Vbeta (60) and Jbeta (13) primers were used in the PCR. Profiling relied on immunoSEQ multiplex PCR, and the TCRdb table lists in-frame clones only, not all of them. The repertoire holds around 180,000 clones, with more than 70% as singletons. General study findings and limits: From TCR beta sequences, most subjects' HLA-A and HLA-B alleles were reportedly predicted accurately. The authors later found TCR association rates varying by HLA locus, with DRB1 most and HLA-C fewest.

This sequence was found in a girl aged 10 to 17 in good health and CMV-seronegative. The source material was PBMCs. The chain links TRBV5-1 to TRBJ2-3; tentatively, D is TRBD1 (6 bases). CDR3 in amino acids: CASSSGTSTDTQYF. As DNA, the CDR3 is TGCGCCAGCAGCTCCGGGACAAGCACAGATACGCAGTATTTT. Drawing the rest from reference TRBV5-1 and TRBJ2-3, the complete variable domain is KAGVTQTPRYLIKTRGQQVTLSCSPISGHRSVSWYQQTPGQGLQFLFEYFSETQRNKGNFPGRFSGRQFSNSRSEMNVSTLELGDSALYLCASSSGTSTDTQYFGPGTRLTVL.